This entry concerns a single T cell receptor beta chain. Germline CDR1 is SEHNR and CDR2 is FQNEAQ (reference sequence). This CDR3 has 14 residues. V lost 5 bases, J lost 7 bases, and 14 bases lay in between. In the authors' workflow: Amplified reference gene primers provided the basis for estimating nucleated cell counts. Generated by immunoSEQ multiplex PCR, the TCRdb table keeps only in-frame clones and is missing some. V and J calls and clone size are given by that table; D and trimming were obtained from the DNA. The data hold about 240,000 clones, with around nine tenths observed a single time. These data come from a study of blood T cell repertoires in COVID-19.

The clonotype was recovered from a man aged 25 to 40 with COVID-19, enrolled during active disease. The specimen sequenced was peripheral blood. The chain joins TRBV7-9 to TRBJ2-2; maybe TRBD1 (6 bases). The CDR3 spells CASSPDRWFGELFF. CDR3 DNA: TGTGCCAGCAGCCCGGACAGATGGTTCGGGGAGCTGTTTTTT.